The clone carrying this T cell receptor (beta chain) was detected only a few times. Sequencing was performed with immunoSEQ multiplex PCR; in TCRdb, only in-frame clones are kept and a portion is missing. This sample has approximately 210,000 clones, with approximately 81% found just once. The CDR3 sequence is 16 residues long. V lost 0 bases and J 0 bases, leaving 9 bases between the germline ends. Germline V gene data show CDR1 as SEHNR and CDR2 as FQNEAQ (reference sequence). The record originates from a study of blood T cell repertoires in COVID-19. About the study: T cells, B-cell-depleted T cells, or PBMCs provided the cDNA or gDNA that served as material.

Sequencing was performed on PBMCs or T cells enriched from blood (not recorded which). This sequence originates from a woman between 50 and 59 years old with acute COVID-19. The rearrangement links TRBV7-9 to TRBJ1-3; D call uncertain. The CDR3 is CASSLALRSSGNTIYF. The CDR3 bases are TGTGCCAGCAGCTTAGCGCTACGGAGCTCTGGAAACACCATATATTTT.